This passage covers 15 T cell receptor beta chains from one sample sequenced in a study of response to subunit inactivated influenza vaccine. TCRdb independently ran MiXCR on the RT-PCR reads; one entry per CDR3 protein. The sample has 650,000 to 850,000 distinct CDR3 sequences, 14% seen once; the top ten hold 5.5% to 7%. Source: PBMCs from blood, taken 14 days before vaccination. These receptors were collected from a man aged 45-65 years who received an inactivated influenza vaccine.

This clonotype was picked up a small number of times. The CDR3 is CSVGVILDGEQYF. CDR3 bases: TGCAGCGTTGGTGTGATCCTAGATGGCGAGCAGTACTTC. The J gene is TRBJ2-7, the V gene TRBV29-1; D is uncertain. V gave up 4 bases and J gave up 6 bases, with 16 bases separating them. CDR1 SQVTM and CDR2 ANQGSEA come from the germline V gene. This CDR3 is 13 amino acids long.

This clonotype was seen repeatedly, ten times or more. The chain couples TRBV19 to TRBJ1-2; D remains unclear. The CDR3 length is 13 residues. Germline V gives CDR1 LNHDA, CDR2 SQIVND (reference sequence). The germline V and J ends were trimmed by 5 bases and 2 bases, with 9 bases remaining between them. CDR3 sequence: CASSPLGNYGYTF. In nucleotides, the CDR3 is TGTGCCAGTAGTCCCCTTGGCAACTATGGCTACACCTTC. Drawing the rest from reference TRBV19 and TRBJ1-2, the complete variable domain is DGGITQSPKYLFRKEGQNVTLSCEQNLNHDAMYWYRQDPGQGLRLIYYSQIVNDFQKGDIAEGYSVSREKKESFPLTVTSAQKNPTAFYLCASSPLGNYGYTFGSGTRLTVV.

This clonotype was detected a few times. CDR3 protein: CASSYSDTSYNEQFF. DNA of the CDR3: TGTGCCAGCAGTTACTCGGACACCTCCTACAATGAGCAGTTCTTC. This sequence joins TRBV6-5 and TRBJ2-1, with a weak D call TRBD1 (5 bases). The germline gives CDR1 MNHEY, CDR2 SVGAGI. Trimming pared 0 bases from V and 0 bases from J, leaving 6 bases between. CDR3 size: 15 residues.

This clonotype was found many times. This chain joins TRBV12-3 or TRBV12-4 and TRBJ2-7; perhaps TRBD2 as D (6 bases). V lost 6 bases to trimming and J lost 2 bases, with 17 bases between them. The CDR3 sequence is 15 residues long. CDR3 protein: CASRDTGTPPYEQYF. The CDR3 nucleotides are TGTGCCAGCAGAGACACCGGGACTCCCCCCTACGAGCAGTACTTC.

The table lists this clonotype with a few counts. This chain joins TRBV28 and TRBJ2-2; D might be TRBD1 or TRBD2, each matching 5 bases. Germline assignment: CDR1 MDHEN and CDR2 SYDVKM. The CDR3 totals 16 residues. Trimming removed 3 bases at V and 3 bases at J, with 14 bases between. The CDR3 DNA reads as TGTGCCAGCAGTTTTCTTCCAGGGACGCACACCGGGGAGCTGTTTTTT. It specifies CASSFLPGTHTGELFF.

J is TRBJ1-2 and V is TRBV12-3 or TRBV12-4; TRBD1 might be the D (5 bases). The germline V and J ends were trimmed by 5 bases and 1 base, with 14 bases remaining between them. The CDR3 is 15 amino acids. Written as DNA, the CDR3 is TGTGCCAGCAGTCGCCGACAGTGGCTTAACTATGGCTACACCTTC. Translated, it gives CASSRRQWLNYGYTF.

The chain employs TRBV10-3 and TRBJ2-2, with TRBD2 matching 8 bases. The V and J ends lost 4 bases and 3 bases, in that order; junction bases with no gene match: 4. The CDR3 consists of 15 residues. Germline V lookup: CDR1 ENHRY, CDR2 SYGVKD. CDR3 nucleotides: TGTGCCATCAGTGGAGCGGGAGCCCACACCGGGGAGCTGTTTTTT. It encodes CAISGAGAHTGELFF.

This clonotype was seen only a few times. DNA of the CDR3: TGTGCCAGCAGTAACGGACAGGGGAGCTCCTACGAGCAGTACTTC. Its translation is CASSNGQGSSYEQYF. The V and J genes are TRBV6-2 or TRBV6-3 and TRBJ2-7, with 9 bases matching TRBD1. The CDR3 covers 15 residues. The ends lost 5 bases at V and 0 bases at J; junction bases unmatched: 5. Germline lookup yields CDR1 MNHEY and CDR2 SVGEGT.

This clonotype was picked up a small number of times. The chain joins TRBV7-2 to TRBJ1-3; no clear D. Trimming took 2 bases from V and 3 from J, leaving 5 bases between them. CDR1 SGHTA and CDR2 FQGNSA come from the germline V gene. The CDR3 is 13 residues long. CDR3 DNA sequence: TGTGCCAGCAGCTTAAAGGGTGGAAACACCATATATTTT. Its protein is CASSLKGGNTIYF.

This clonotype was observed a handful of times. The chain uses TRBV6-1 and TRBJ1-3; 7 bases fit TRBD1. Germline V gene sequence: CDR1 MNHNS, CDR2 SASEGT. This CDR3 contains 15 residues. After removal of 7 bases from V and 2 bases from J, the junction contained 8 bases not matched to a gene. CDR3 in DNA: TGTGCCAGCACAGGGGGGACAGCCCCTGGAAACACCATATATTTT. It translates to CASTGGTAPGNTIYF.

A few counts support this clonotype. The rearrangement joins TRBV20-1 to TRBJ2-1; a weak D match, TRBD2 (5 bases). CDR1 and CDR2 from the germline V gene are DFQATT and SNEGSKA (reference sequence). V was clipped by 7 bases and J by 9 bases, with 13 bases between them. This CDR3 has 11 amino acids. The CDR3 reads CSVHGVSEQFF. The CDR3 nucleotides are TGCAGTGTCCACGGGGTCAGTGAGCAGTTCTTC.

This clonotype has a count of ten or more. The CDR3 loop reads CASSRTGGSNQPQHF. CDR3 nucleotide sequence: TGTGCCAGCAGCCGAACAGGGGGCAGCAATCAGCCCCAGCATTTT. J is TRBJ1-5 and V is TRBV19, with 9 positions matching TRBD1. The CDR3 spans 15 residues. Germline V lookup: CDR1 LNHDA, CDR2 SQIVND (reference sequence). Losses at the gene ends were 9 bases for V and 1 base for J; bases not matched to a gene: 7.

The rearrangement joins TRBV28 to TRBJ1-5; D uncertain. The V and J ends lost 5 bases and 7 bases respectively, with 12 bases between them. In germline, CDR1 is MDHEN, CDR2 SYDVKM. The CDR3 is 13 residues long. The CDR3 spells CASSMTFGQPQHF. DNA of the CDR3: TGTGCCAGCAGTATGACGTTTGGCCAGCCCCAGCATTTT.

This clonotype was observed at least ten times. The chain carries TRBV5-1 and TRBJ2-3; the D gene is possibly TRBD1 (5 bases). There are 14 residues in the CDR3. Trimming left V 2 bases short and J 2 bases short, with 9 bases between. The germline gives CDR1 SGHRS, CDR2 YFSETQ. The CDR3 loop reads CASSFQGNTDTQYF. DNA for the CDR3: TGCGCCAGCAGCTTCCAGGGAAACACAGATACGCAGTATTTT.

This clonotype was counted many times. J is TRBJ2-1 and V is TRBV10-3; TRBD2 matches 13 bases. The germline gives CDR1 ENHRY, CDR2 SYGVKD. The CDR3 length is 15 residues. Trimming removed 7 bases from V and 9 bases from J; junction bases left unmatched: 9. The CDR3 is CAIISGTSGIGEQFF. The CDR3, as DNA: TGTGCCATCATCTCCGGGACTAGCGGGATCGGTGAGCAGTTCTTC.